This TCR beta chain was found in a study of cytomegalovirus exposure and HLA in healthy donors. Study summary: Earlier results showed roughly 120 million unique TCR beta sequences derived from around 170 million T cells.

This CDR3 is built from 16 residues. V was clipped by 0 bases and J by 4 bases; unmatched bases: 7. Germline CDR1 reads SGDLS; CDR2 reads YYNGEE. This PCR relied on a set of 60 Vbeta primers and 13 Jbeta primers. Repertoires were generated with immunoSEQ multiplex PCR, while TCRdb's copy carries only in-frame clones and drops some. The sample shows fewer than 250,000 clones, about 90% of them seen only once. The study's findings and limits: Rare sequences made up most TCRs, while some public TCRs were found in many donors. According to a later analysis, most TCR beta chains associated with CMV appeared HLA-restricted.

Turning to this clone: Its target is not known.

This TCR derives from a man younger than 40 in good health and CMV-seronegative. The sequenced sample consisted of PBMCs. This rearrangement joins TRBV9 to TRBJ1-3; 7 bases align to TRBD1. The CDR3 sequence is CASSVGTGFSGNTIYF. CDR3 nucleotide sequence: TGTGCCAGCAGCGTAGGGACAGGCTTTTCCGGAAACACCATATATTTT.